Presented here are 9 T cell receptor beta chains from one specimen sequenced in a study of T cells in Graves' hyperthyroidism and ophthalmopathy. RNA transcripts served as the template for amplifying TCR beta CDR3 regions. Carried out on the TCR CDR3, a first-round RT-PCR used the HTBI primer set. Each CDR3 protein gets one entry after TCRdb re-called the multiplex PCR reads with MiXCR. Of hundreds of thousands of distinct CDR3 sequences in the sample, 38% were seen once. The material sequenced was blood. The receptor source for this set is a man between 18 and 35 years old with Graves' hyperthyroidism.

This clonotype was detected a few times. The V call is TRBV19, the J call TRBJ2-2, with D unresolved. Germline V lookup: CDR1 LNHDA, CDR2 SQIVND (reference sequence). The length of the CDR3 is 16 residues. V dropped 7 bases and J dropped 1 base, with 16 bases sitting between them. The CDR3 DNA reads TGTGCCAGTAAAGGTCTCGTCCAGGAGAACACCGGGGAGCTGTTTTTT. Amino acids: CASKGLVQENTGELFF. The full variable domain, completed using reference TRBV19 and TRBJ2-2, is DGGITQSPKYLFRKEGQNVTLSCEQNLNHDAMYWYRQDPGQGLRLIYYSQIVNDFQKGDIAEGYSVSREKKESFPLTVTSAQKNPTAFYLCASKGLVQENTGELFFGEGSRLTVL.

The rearrangement links TRBV6-5 to TRBJ1-5, with D unclear. The CDR3 covers 13 residues. Germline V gene data show CDR1 as MNHEY and CDR2 as SVGAGI. V was trimmed by 6 bases and J by 5 bases, leaving 11 bases between them. This CDR3 is CASSHNSDQPQHF. CDR3 DNA: TGTGCCAGCAGCCATAACTCCGATCAGCCCCAGCATTTT.

This chain connects TRBV20-1 to TRBJ1-2, with D hard to call. CDR3 length: 13 amino acids. Trimming removed 3 bases at V and 3 bases at J, with 11 bases between. Germline V CDR1 and CDR2: DFQATT, SNEGSKA (reference sequence). CDR3 DNA: TGCAGTGCTAGTGGATTGACCGACTATGGCTACACCTTC. Translation: CSASGLTDYGYTF.

This clonotype has a count of ten or more. The chain joins TRBV20-1 to TRBJ1-4, with D possibly being TRBD1 (5 bases). The ends were cut back, 6 bases at V and 8 bases at J, with 16 bases in the middle. Germline V lookup: CDR1 DFQATT, CDR2 SNEGSKA (reference sequence). The CDR3 sequence is 13 residues long. The CDR3 loop is CSAPQGSSEKLFF. The DNA for the CDR3 is TGCAGTGCCCCGCAGGGATCTTCCGAAAAACTGTTTTTT.

This clonotype was counted a few times. V and J are TRBV12-3 or TRBV12-4 and TRBJ2-7; 7 bases line up with TRBD1. V lost 5 bases and J lost 6; bases outside the gene matches: 10. The CDR3 covers 14 residues. CDR3 nucleotides: TGTGCCAGCAGTCTGCAGGGGGAGTTGATCGAGCAGTACTTC. Its translation is CASSLQGELIEQYF.

This clonotype was seen at least ten times. This chain connects TRBV24-1 to TRBJ1-5, with D unresolved. V lost 0 bases and J lost 5, with 10 bases in between. The CDR3 is 15 amino acids. Per the germline V gene, CDR1 is KGHDR and CDR2 is SFDVKD. CDR3 sequence: CATSDLGPSDQPQHF. The CDR3 nucleotides read TGTGCCACCAGTGATTTGGGGCCAAGCGATCAGCCCCAGCATTTT.

The sample holds many counts of this clonotype. V usage is TRBV29-1 and J usage is TRBJ1-4; D not resolved. Trimming pared 6 bases from V and 4 bases from J, leaving 6 bases between. This CDR3 region has 11 residues. Germline lookup yields CDR1 SQVTM and CDR2 ANQGSEA. For the CDR3, the DNA is TGCAGCGTGGGCTATAATGAAAAACTGTTTTTT. Translated: CSVGYNEKLFF.

This clonotype was detected many times. The V call is TRBV25-1, the J call TRBJ1-1; 7 bases are a match to TRBD1. V lost 4 bases, J lost 0 bases, and 8 bases stayed unmatched. The CDR3 is 16 amino acids. Germline V gene lookup returns CDR1 MGHDK and CDR2 SYGVNS. In nucleotides, the CDR3 is TGTGCCAGCAGTGCTAAGACAGGGCGCATGAACACTGAAGCTTTCTTT. Translated, it gives CASSAKTGRMNTEAFF. Complete variable domain (other parts from reference TRBV25-1 and TRBJ1-1): EADIYQTPRYLVIGTGKKITLECSQTMGHDKMYWYQQDPGMELHLIHYSYGVNSTEKGDLSSESTVSRIRTEHFPLTLESARPSHTSQYLCASSAKTGRMNTEAFFGQGTRLTVV.

The rearrangement links TRBV9 to TRBJ1-3; tentatively, D is TRBD1 (5 bases). Germline assignment: CDR1 SGDLS and CDR2 YYNGEE. CDR3 length: 16 residues. Trimming left V 5 bases short and J 4 bases short, with 19 bases between. The CDR3 spells CASSSWPQGPGNTIYF. The CDR3, as DNA: TGTGCCAGCAGTAGCTGGCCCCAGGGCCCGGGAAACACCATATATTTT.